This TCR beta chain was sequenced in a study of T cell responses to AZD1222 COVID-19 vaccine. Points from the study as a whole: Repertoire sampling was restricted to post-peak T cell response timepoints. Possibly, clonal diversity was underestimated; donors were largely white British and included more females. Baseline seropositives among AZD1222 recipients totaled only six.

As regards this clone: As yet, its antigen is unknown.

Trimming cost V 4 bases and J 1 base; bases outside gene matches: 8. Germline CDR1 MDHEN, CDR2 SYDVKM. This CDR3 region has 16 residues. Pooled in the analysis were second doses at about 4 or about 12 weeks. The protocol was immunoSEQ multiplex PCR, while the TCRdb copy is restricted to in-frame clones and leaves out a portion. This sample yields approximately 150,000 clones, of which about 92% are seen a single time; 5% to 6.5% belongs to the top ten. The chain combines TRBV28 with TRBJ2-7; 9 nucleotides agree with TRBD1. This sequence was found in an adult who received the AZD1222 COVID-19 vaccine. The sequencing used peripheral blood, collected 28 days after the second AZD1222 dose. CDR3 loop: CASSSPTGTGSYEQYF. The CDR3 DNA is TGTGCCAGCAGTTCTCCAACCGGGACAGGGTCCTACGAGCAGTACTTC.